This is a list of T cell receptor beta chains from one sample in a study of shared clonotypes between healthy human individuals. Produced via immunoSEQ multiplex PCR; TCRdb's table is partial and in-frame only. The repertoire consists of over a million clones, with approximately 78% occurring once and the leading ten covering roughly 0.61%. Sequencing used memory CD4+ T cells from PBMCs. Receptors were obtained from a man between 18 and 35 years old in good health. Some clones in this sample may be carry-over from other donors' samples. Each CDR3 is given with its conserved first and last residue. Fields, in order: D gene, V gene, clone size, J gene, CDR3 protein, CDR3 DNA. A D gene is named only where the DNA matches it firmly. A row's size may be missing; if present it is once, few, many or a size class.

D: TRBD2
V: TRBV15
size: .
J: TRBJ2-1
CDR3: CATSRAPVGGYYNEQFF
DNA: TGTGCCACCAGCAGAGCCCCCGTGGGGGGGTACTACAATGAGCAGTTCTTC

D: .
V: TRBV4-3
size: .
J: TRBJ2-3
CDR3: CASSLGPGTQYF
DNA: TGCGCCAGCAGCCTCGGGCCGGGAACGCAGTATTTT

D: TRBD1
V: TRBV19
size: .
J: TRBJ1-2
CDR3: CASSTRDRYGYTF
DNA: TGTGCCAGTAGTACCCGGGACAGATATGGCTACACCTTC

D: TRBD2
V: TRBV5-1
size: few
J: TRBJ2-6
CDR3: CASSFLAGAGANVLTF
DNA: TGCGCCAGCAGCTTCCTAGCGGGAGCTGGGGCCAACGTCCTGACTTTC

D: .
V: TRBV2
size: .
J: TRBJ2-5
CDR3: CASSLELQETQYF
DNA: TGTGCCAGCAGCCTAGAACTTCAAGAGACCCAGTACTTC

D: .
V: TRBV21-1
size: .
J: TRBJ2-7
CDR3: CASSNGTSGDTYEQYF
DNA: TGTGCCAGCAGCAACGGGACTAGCGGGGATACCTACGAGCAGTACTTC

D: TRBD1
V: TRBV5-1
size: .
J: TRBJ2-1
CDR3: CASSLTGASSYNEQFF
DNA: TGCGCCAGCAGCTTGACAGGGGCAAGCTCCTACAATGAGCAGTTCTTC

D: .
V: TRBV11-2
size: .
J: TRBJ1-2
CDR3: CASSLIGAVYGYTF
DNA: TGTGCCAGCAGCTTGATAGGGGCTGTATATGGCTACACCTTC

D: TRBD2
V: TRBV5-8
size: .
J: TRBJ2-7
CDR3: CASSLGGRGEQYF
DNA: TGTGCCAGCAGCTTGGGTGGGAGGGGCGAGCAGTACTTC

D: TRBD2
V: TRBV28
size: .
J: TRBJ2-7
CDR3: CASSVRGVHEQYF
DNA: TGTGCCAGCAGTGTCCGGGGGGTACACGAGCAGTACTTC

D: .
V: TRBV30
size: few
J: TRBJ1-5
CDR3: CAWSEAANQPQHF
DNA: TGTGCCTGGAGTGAGGCGGCTAATCAGCCCCAGCATTTT

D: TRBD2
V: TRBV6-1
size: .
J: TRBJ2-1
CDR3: CASSDVKAGGPYEQFF
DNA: TGTGCCAGCAGTGACGTCAAAGCGGGAGGGCCTTATGAGCAGTTCTTC

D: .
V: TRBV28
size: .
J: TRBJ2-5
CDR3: CASSFPRTHQETQYF
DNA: TGTGCCAGCAGTTTCCCAAGGACCCACCAAGAGACCCAGTACTTC

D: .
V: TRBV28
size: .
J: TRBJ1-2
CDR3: CASSLSRDLYGYTF
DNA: TGTGCCAGCAGTTTATCCCGGGATCTCTATGGCTACACCTTC

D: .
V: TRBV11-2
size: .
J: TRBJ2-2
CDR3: CASSRGANTGELFF
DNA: TGTGCCAGCAGTCGAGGGGCGAACACCGGGGAGCTGTTTTTT

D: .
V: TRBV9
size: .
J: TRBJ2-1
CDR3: CASSVGRDSYNEQFF
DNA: TGTGCCAGCAGCGTAGGGCGGGACTCCTACAATGAGCAGTTCTTC

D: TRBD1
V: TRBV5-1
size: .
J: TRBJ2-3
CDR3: CASSHDRAHPTVTTDTQYF
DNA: TGCGCCAGCAGCCACGACAGGGCGCACCCCACAGTGACAACAGATACGCAGTATTTT

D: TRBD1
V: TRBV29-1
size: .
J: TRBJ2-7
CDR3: CSADQGAGEQYF
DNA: TGCAGCGCTGACCAGGGGGCAGGGGAGCAGTACTTC

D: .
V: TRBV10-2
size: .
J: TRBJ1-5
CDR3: CASTWATTGQPQHF
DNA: TGCGCCAGCACCTGGGCCACAACGGGGCAGCCCCAGCATTTT

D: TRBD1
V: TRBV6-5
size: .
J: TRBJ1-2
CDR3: CATGRQGVSIGGYTF
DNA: TGTGCCACGGGGCGACAGGGAGTTAGCATTGGTGGCTACACCTTC

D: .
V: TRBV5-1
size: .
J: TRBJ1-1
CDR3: CASSPTRGGANTEAFF
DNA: TGCGCCAGCAGCCCCACGCGGGGGGGGGCGAACACTGAAGCTTTCTTT

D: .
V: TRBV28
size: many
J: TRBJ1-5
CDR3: CASSLGRVNQPQHF
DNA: TGTGCCAGCAGTTTGGGCCGAGTTAATCAGCCCCAGCATTTT

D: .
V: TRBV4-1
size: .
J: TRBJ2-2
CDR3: CASSERRTGELFF
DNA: TGCGCCAGCAGCGAACGGAGGACCGGGGAGCTGTTTTTT

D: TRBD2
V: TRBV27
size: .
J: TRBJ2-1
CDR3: CASSRTSGRTYNEQFF
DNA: TGTGCCAGCAGTCGGACTAGCGGGAGAACCTACAATGAGCAGTTCTTC

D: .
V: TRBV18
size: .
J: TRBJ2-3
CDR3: CASSPQGSNSDTQYF
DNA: TGTGCCAGCTCACCCCAGGGGAGTAATTCAGATACGCAGTATTTT

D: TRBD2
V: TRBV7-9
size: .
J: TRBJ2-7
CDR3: CASSLGRAGGGSYEQYF
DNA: TGTGCCAGCAGCTTAGGGCGAGCGGGAGGGGGGTCCTACGAGCAGTACTTC

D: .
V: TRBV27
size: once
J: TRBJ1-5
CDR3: CASSFLRDRVQPQHF
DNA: TGTGCCAGCAGTTTTCTTAGGGATAGAGTTCAGCCCCAGCATTTT

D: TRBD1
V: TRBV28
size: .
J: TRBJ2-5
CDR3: CASSFLTGGQETQYF
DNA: TGTGCCAGCAGTTTCTTGACAGGGGGCCAAGAGACCCAGTACTTC

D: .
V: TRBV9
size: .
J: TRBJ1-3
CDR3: CASSTQQAFSGNTIYF
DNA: TGTGCCAGCAGCACCCAACAGGCCTTCTCTGGAAACACCATATATTTT

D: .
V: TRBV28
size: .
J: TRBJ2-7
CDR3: CASSRDMNYEQYF
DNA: TGTGCCAGCAGTCGGGACATGAACTACGAGCAGTACTTC

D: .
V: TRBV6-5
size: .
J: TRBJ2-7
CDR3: CASSYSLAYAYEQYF
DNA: TGTGCCAGCAGTTACTCGCTAGCGTACGCCTACGAGCAGTACTTC

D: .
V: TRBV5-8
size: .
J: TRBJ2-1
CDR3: CASSRGRWISYNEQFF
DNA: TGTGCCAGCAGCCGGGGGAGGTGGATCTCCTACAATGAGCAGTTCTTC

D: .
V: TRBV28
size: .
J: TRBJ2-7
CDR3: CASSSVYEQYF
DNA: TGTGCCAGCAGTTCGGTTTACGAGCAGTACTTC

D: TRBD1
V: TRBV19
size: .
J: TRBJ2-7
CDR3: CASSSRSQGQVYEQYF
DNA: TGTGCCAGTAGTAGCCGGTCACAAGGACAGGTCTACGAGCAGTACTTC

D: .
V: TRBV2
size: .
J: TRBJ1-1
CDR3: CASRSPWGATEAFF
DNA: TGTGCCAGCAGGTCCCCCTGGGGGGCCACTGAAGCTTTCTTT

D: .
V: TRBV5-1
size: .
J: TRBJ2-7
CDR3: CASSWTKAYEQYF
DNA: TGCGCCAGCAGCTGGACTAAAGCCTACGAGCAGTACTTC

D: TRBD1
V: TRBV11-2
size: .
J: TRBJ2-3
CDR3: CASSLDQGATDTQYF
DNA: TGTGCCAGCAGCTTAGATCAGGGGGCGACAGATACGCAGTATTTT

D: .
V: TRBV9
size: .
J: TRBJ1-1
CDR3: CASSVEVGRGEAFF
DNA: TGTGCCAGCAGCGTAGAAGTCGGGCGGGGTGAAGCTTTCTTT

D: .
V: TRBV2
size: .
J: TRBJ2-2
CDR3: CASKGVGTGELFF
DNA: TGTGCCAGCAAGGGAGTGGGAACCGGGGAGCTGTTTTTT

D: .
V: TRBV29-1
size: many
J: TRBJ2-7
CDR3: CSVEALGNSYEQYF
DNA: TGCAGCGTTGAGGCCTTGGGAAACTCCTACGAGCAGTACTTC

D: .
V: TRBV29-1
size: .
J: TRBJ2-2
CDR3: CSVEDRETANTGELFF
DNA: TGCAGCGTTGAAGATAGGGAGACAGCGAACACCGGGGAGCTGTTTTTT

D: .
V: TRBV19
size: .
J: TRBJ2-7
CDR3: CASSRQSTSYEQYF
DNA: TGTGCCAGTAGTAGGCAGTCCACATCCTACGAGCAGTACTTC